Sequencing of this T cell receptor (beta chain) was carried out in a study of tissue T cells after allogeneic stem cell transplantation. This CDR3 comprises 14 residues. V shed 1 base, J shed 4 bases, and the junction held 3 bases outside the gene matches. Per the germline V gene, CDR1 is KGHTA and CDR2 is FRNEEI. In the case of this clone: The antigen is undetermined. Mouse gene names apply. From the germline J gene comes the end of the CDR3, since the read stops 1 residue before it.

Sequencing of TCRbeta CDR3 at survey depth gave sequences and template counts. Using immunoSEQ multiplex PCR, the repertoire was profiled, and TCRdb retains in-frame clones only, with some absent. The data show about 50,000 clones, with around 70% seen just once and about 0.7% held by the top ten. General study results and limits: Motif-based clustering found tissue-specific repertoire signatures shared across patients, though few clones were shared.

The chain uses TRBV24 and TRBJ1-1; 7 bases agree with TRBD1. The specimen sequenced was sorted cells pooled from one or two spleens. The clonotype comes from a pool of C57BL/6 mice in good health. CDR3: CASSLFNRGTEVFF. The sequenced part of the CDR3 DNA is TGTGCCAGCAGTCTGTTTAACAGGGGCACAGAAGTCTTC.